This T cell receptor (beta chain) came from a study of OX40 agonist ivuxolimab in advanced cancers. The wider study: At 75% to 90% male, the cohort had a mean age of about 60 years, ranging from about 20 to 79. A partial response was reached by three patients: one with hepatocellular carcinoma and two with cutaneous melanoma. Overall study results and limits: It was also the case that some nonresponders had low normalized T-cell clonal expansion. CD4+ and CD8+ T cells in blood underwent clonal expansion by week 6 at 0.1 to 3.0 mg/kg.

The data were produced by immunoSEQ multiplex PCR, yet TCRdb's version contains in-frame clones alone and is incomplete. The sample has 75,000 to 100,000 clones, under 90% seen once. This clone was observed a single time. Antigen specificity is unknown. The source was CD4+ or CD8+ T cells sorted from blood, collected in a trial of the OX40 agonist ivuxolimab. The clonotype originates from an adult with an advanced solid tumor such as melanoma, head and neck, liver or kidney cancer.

Written as DNA, the CDR3 is TGTGCCAGCACCAGTCTGGGTGGGAACTATGGCTACACCTTC. This codes for CASTSLGGNYGYTF. V gene TRBV28 combines with J gene TRBJ1-2; D gene uncertain. Trimming cost V 7 bases and J 2 bases, with 14 bases left between them. The CDR3 runs to 14 residues. In germline, CDR1 is MDHEN, CDR2 SYDVKM.